The 14 T cell receptor beta chains below were found in one sample sequenced in a study of T cell responses to AZD1222 COVID-19 vaccine. Sequencing used immunoSEQ multiplex PCR; TCRdb keeps in-frame clones, though not all of them. The sample shows about 130,000 clones, more than 70% of them seen only once. This sample comprised peripheral blood, obtained on day 0 of AZD1222 vaccination. Source of these receptors: an adult in good health.

The J gene is TRBJ1-5, the V gene TRBV19; no clear D gene. The length of the CDR3 is 15 residues. The V end was cut by 1 base, the J end by 6 bases, with 13 bases between. CDR1 and CDR2 from the germline V gene are LNHDA and SQIVND (reference sequence). The CDR3 DNA sequence: TGTGCCAGTAGTATAGGGGGTGCAGCTAGTCAGCCCCAGCATTTT. This translates into CASSIGGAASQPQHF.

This chain joins TRBV7-9 and TRBJ1-1; no reliable D call. CDR1 and CDR2 (germline): SEHNR, FQNEAQ (reference sequence). The CDR3 runs to 14 residues. Between the trimmed V and J ends, which lost 3 bases and 1 base, there was a span of 9 bases. CDR3: CASSLGRQNTEAFF. The CDR3 DNA follows: TGTGCCAGCAGCTTGGGTCGGCAGAACACTGAAGCTTTCTTT.

The gene calls are TRBV5-1 and TRBJ1-6; D might be TRBD1 (6 bases). V gave up 2 bases and J gave up 8 bases, with 11 bases separating them. The germline V gene has CDR1 SGHRS and CDR2 YFSETQ. The CDR3 loop spans 14 amino acids. The CDR3 DNA reads as TGCGCCAGCAGCTTACAGGGTTCCCATTCACCCCTCCACTTT. Protein sequence: CASSLQGSHSPLHF.

In its sample, this clone was seen once. The chain links TRBV19 to TRBJ1-6; D remains ambiguous. The CDR3 runs 13 residues. Germline assignment: CDR1 LNHDA and CDR2 SQIVND (reference sequence). The V end lost 6 bases, the J end lost 8 bases, and 11 bases lay between the germline ends. The CDR3 DNA reads as TGTGCCAGTAGCGACCGCAGCTATTCACCCCTCCACTTT. This gives the protein CASSDRSYSPLHF.

This rearrangement joins TRBV28 to TRBJ2-4; TRBD2 might be the D (6 bases). Germline lookup yields CDR1 MDHEN and CDR2 SYDVKM. The CDR3 covers 14 residues. V was pared by 7 bases and J by 6 bases, with 16 bases between. The CDR3 nucleotides are TGTGCCAGCACCCCTCGAGCCGGGGGAAACATTCAGTACTTC. The encoded protein is CASTPRAGGNIQYF.

V gene TRBV7-9 combines with J gene TRBJ2-5; the D gene could be TRBD1 or TRBD2 (7 bases each). Germline lookup yields CDR1 SEHNR and CDR2 FQNEAQ (reference sequence). This CDR3 spans 16 amino acids. V lost 5 bases and J lost 4, with 20 bases in between. The DNA for the CDR3 is TGTGCCAGCAGCGGGAGGGACAGCGGCGTGCGAGAGACCCAGTACTTC. This sequence encodes CASSGRDSGVRETQYF.

CDR3 coding DNA: TGTGCCAGCAGGGTACAGGTCACCTACGAGCAGTACTTC. This codes for CASRVQVTYEQYF. This chain connects TRBV6-5 to TRBJ2-7, with a weak D call TRBD1 (5 bases). CDR3 length: 13 residues. In germline, CDR1 is MNHEY, CDR2 SVGAGI. Trimming took off 6 bases at V and 2 bases at J, with 11 bases between the two ends.

This chain uses TRBV29-1 with TRBJ1-2; the match to TRBD1 covers 9 bases. Germline lookup yields CDR1 SQVTM and CDR2 ANQGSEA. CDR3 size: 14 residues. V trimming: 6 bases; J trimming: 8 bases; junction bases outside the gene matches: 13. The CDR3 region is CSVNIQGAPEGYTF. The DNA for the CDR3 is TGCAGCGTGAATATACAGGGGGCGCCGGAAGGCTACACCTTC.

In DNA form, the CDR3 reads TGTGCCAGCAGCATCACAGGGAGTTGGGAAAAACTGTTTTTT. Residues: CASSITGSWEKLFF. The V call is TRBV28, the J call TRBJ1-4; perhaps TRBD1 as D (6 bases). Trimming took off 6 bases at V and 8 bases at J, with 16 bases between the two ends. CDR1 MDHEN and CDR2 SYDVKM come from the germline V gene. CDR3 size: 14 residues.

The chain carries TRBV5-1 and TRBJ1-4; 9 bases match TRBD1. The V segment lost 0 bases and the J segment 12 bases; nucleotides outside the gene matches: 9. This CDR3 has 15 amino acids. Germline loops: CDR1 SGHRS, CDR2 YFSETQ. The DNA for the CDR3 is TGCGCCAGCAGCTTGGGGGACAGGGATTTGATGGAACTGTTTTTT. It encodes CASSLGDRDLMELFF.

CDR3 coding DNA: TGTGCCAGCACCCAATTGAGGCAGGCCACAACTAATGAAAAACTGTTTTTT. It is translated as CASTQLRQATTNEKLFF. This sequence joins TRBV28 and TRBJ1-4; D is undetermined. V lost 7 bases and J 0 bases, leaving 18 bases between the germline ends. The germline gives CDR1 MDHEN, CDR2 SYDVKM. This CDR3 has 17 residues. The full variable domain, with the rest looked up from reference TRBV28 and TRBJ1-4, is DVKVTQSSRYLVKRTGEKVFLECVQDMDHENMFWYRQDPGLGLRLIYFSYDVKMKEKGDIPEGYSVSREKKERFSLILESASTNQTSMYLCASTQLRQATTNEKLFFGSGTQLSVL.

The genes are TRBV29-1 and TRBJ2-7; D not certain. The CDR3 length is 14 residues. Germline lookup yields CDR1 SQVTM and CDR2 ANQGSEA. The V gene lost 0 bases and the J gene lost 4 bases, with 13 bases spanning the gap. CDR3 in DNA: TGCAGCGTTGAAGATCCAGTGAACGGGTACGAGCAGTACTTC. Its protein product is CSVEDPVNGYEQYF.

The chain employs TRBV5-6 and TRBJ1-6; tentative D call: TRBD1 (6 bases). Trimming stripped 7 bases from V and 7 bases from J, with 15 bases between. Germline CDR1 and CDR2: SGHDT and YYEEEE. This CDR3 is 14 amino acids long. CDR3: CASFLGHSNSPLHF. CDR3 bases: TGTGCCAGCTTCTTGGGACATTCAAATTCACCCCTCCACTTT.

As DNA, the CDR3 is TGCGCCAGCAGCCCACTAACTAGCCTAAGCTCCTACGAGCAGTACTTC. Protein: CASSPLTSLSSYEQYF. The chain carries TRBV4-1 and TRBJ2-7; D might be TRBD2 (6 bases). The CDR3 runs to 16 residues. Germline assignment: CDR1 MGHRA and CDR2 YSYEKL. V lost 4 bases and J lost 0, with 16 bases in between.